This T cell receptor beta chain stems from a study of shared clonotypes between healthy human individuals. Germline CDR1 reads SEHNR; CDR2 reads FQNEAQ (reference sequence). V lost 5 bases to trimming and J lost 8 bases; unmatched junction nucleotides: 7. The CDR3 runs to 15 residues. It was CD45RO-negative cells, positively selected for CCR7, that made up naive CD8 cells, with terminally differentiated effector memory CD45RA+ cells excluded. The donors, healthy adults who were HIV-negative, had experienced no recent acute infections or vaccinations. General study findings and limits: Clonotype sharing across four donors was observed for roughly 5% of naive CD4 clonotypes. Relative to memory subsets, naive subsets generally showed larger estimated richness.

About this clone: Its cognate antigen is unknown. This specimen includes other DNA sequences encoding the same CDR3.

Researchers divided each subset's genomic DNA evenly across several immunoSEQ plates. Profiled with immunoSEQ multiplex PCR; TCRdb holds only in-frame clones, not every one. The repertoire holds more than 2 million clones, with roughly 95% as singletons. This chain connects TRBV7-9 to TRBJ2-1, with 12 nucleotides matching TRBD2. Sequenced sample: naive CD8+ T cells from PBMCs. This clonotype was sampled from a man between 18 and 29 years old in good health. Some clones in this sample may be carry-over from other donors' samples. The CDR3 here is CASSPGTSGSDEQFF. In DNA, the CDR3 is TGTGCCAGCAGCCCCGGGACTAGCGGGTCTGATGAGCAGTTCTTC.